This TCR beta chain was sequenced for a study of Graves' ophthalmopathy and Graves' hyperthyroidism. Study-wide results and caveats: Clonotypes were expanded in thyroid at above 0.001 frequency, and most also appeared in blood.

The table lists this clonotype with many counts. Its antigen is unidentified. Beta-chain TCR CDR3 regions were amplified from RNA transcripts. RT-PCR in the first round used HTBI primers; a second-round multiplex PCR followed. From the multiplex PCR reads, TCRdb called clonotypes with MiXCR, one entry per CDR3 protein. The table lists roughly 380,000 distinct CDR3 sequences, 15% to 19% of them singletons. V dropped 5 bases and J dropped 3 bases, with 8 bases sitting between them. CDR1 is SNHLY and CDR2 is FYNNEI in the germline V gene. There are 12 residues in the CDR3. Ophthalmopathy absent within 18 months of follow-up marked hyperthyroidism as stable. The hyperthyroidism patients, aged 18 to 65, had been newly diagnosed, with under 2 months' duration. None of the included patients had other autoimmune diseases, uncontrolled infections, pregnancy or lactation, as these led to exclusion.

The TCR originated in a woman aged 18 to 35 with stable Graves' hyperthyroidism. V usage is TRBV2 and J usage is TRBJ2-7; no reliable D call. Sequencing was performed on peripheral blood. DNA for the CDR3: TGTGCCAGCAGTTGGGCCGTCTACGAGCAGTACTTC. Its protein is CASSWAVYEQYF.